This T cell receptor beta chain was recovered during a study of T cell changes during pregnancy in multiple sclerosis. The CDR3 is 14 amino acids. The V gene end was trimmed by 7 bases and the J gene end by 4 bases; junction bases not matched to a gene: 8. Per the germline V gene, CDR1 is SNHLY and CDR2 is FYNNEI. Measured with immunoSEQ multiplex PCR; TCRdb has only the in-frame clones, and not every one. The sample records approximately 79,000 clones, 93% being singletons. The sequence was obtained from a female donor in good health, enrolled as a control in a pregnancy study. Sample: peripheral blood, taken in the second trimester of pregnancy. The chain uses TRBV2 and TRBJ1-2; 8 bases line up with TRBD1. In DNA form, the CDR3 reads TGTGCCAGCAAGGTGACAGGGACAGGCTATGGCTACACCTTC. It codes for CASKVTGTGYGYTF.